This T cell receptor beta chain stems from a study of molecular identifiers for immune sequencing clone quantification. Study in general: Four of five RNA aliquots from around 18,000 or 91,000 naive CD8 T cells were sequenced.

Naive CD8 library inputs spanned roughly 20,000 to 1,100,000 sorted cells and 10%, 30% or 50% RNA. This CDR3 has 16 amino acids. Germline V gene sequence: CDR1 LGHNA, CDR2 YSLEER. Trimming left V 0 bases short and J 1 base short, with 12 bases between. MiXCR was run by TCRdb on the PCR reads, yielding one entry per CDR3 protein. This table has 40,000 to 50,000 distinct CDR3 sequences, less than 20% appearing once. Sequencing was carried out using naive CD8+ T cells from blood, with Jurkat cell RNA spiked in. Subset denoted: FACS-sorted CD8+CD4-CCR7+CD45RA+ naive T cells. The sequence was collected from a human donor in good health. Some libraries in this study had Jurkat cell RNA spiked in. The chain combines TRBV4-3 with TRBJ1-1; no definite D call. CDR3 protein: CASSQDTLRKNTEAFF. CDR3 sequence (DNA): TGCGCCAGCAGCCAAGATACGTTACGGAAGAACACTGAAGCTTTCTTT.